The clone carrying this T cell receptor beta chain was observed a single time. Its antigen is not known. The data originate from a study of shared clonotypes between healthy human individuals. Study observations and caveats: As a rule, naive subsets had a larger estimated richness than memory subsets. Only blood was sampled, and tissue TCR repertoires likely differ from blood ones.

Splitting of each subset's genomic DNA was done evenly across several immunoSEQ plates. The repertoire was sequenced with immunoSEQ multiplex PCR; TCRdb's copy has only in-frame clones and lacks some. The sample lists hundreds of thousands of clones, 72% occurring once. The germline V and J ends were trimmed by 4 bases and 3 bases, with 12 bases remaining between them. Germline CDR1 KGHSH, CDR2 LQKENI. The CDR3 has 14 amino acids. Each donor was a Caucasian adult residing in Nashville, Tennessee. The receptor's source is a woman in her twenties or thirties in good health. Material for sequencing was memory CD4+ T cells sorted from blood. The sample's subset: CD45RA-negative fraction. The chain combines TRBV18 with TRBJ1-1; D uncertain. DNA for the CDR3: TGTGCCAGCTCACTGGGTATATCGGACACTGAAGCTTTCTTT. As protein: CASSLGISDTEAFF.